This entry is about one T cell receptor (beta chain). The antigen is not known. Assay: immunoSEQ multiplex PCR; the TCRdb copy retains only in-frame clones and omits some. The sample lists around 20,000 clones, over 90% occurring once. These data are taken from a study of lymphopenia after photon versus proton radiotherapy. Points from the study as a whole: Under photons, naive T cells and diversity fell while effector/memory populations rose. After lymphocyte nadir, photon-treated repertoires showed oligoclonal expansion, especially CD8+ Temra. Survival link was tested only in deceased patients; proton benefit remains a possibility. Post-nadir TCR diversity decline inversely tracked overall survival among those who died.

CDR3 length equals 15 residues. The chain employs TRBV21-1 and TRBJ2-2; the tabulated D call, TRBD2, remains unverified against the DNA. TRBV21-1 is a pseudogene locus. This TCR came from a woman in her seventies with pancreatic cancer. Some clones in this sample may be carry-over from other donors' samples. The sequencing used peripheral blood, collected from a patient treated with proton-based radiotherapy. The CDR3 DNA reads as TGTGCCAGCAGCCCCGGGTGGCAAAACACCGGGGAGCTGTTTTTT. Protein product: CASSPGWQNTGELFF.